The clone carrying this T cell receptor (beta chain) was seen only a few times. Treatment reported: oral pan-JAK inhibitor, 5-10 mg twice daily. These data belong to a study of CD8+ T cells in alopecia areata. Sequencing relied on a cDNA template that was reverse transcribed from extracted RNA. Profiled with immunoSEQ multiplex PCR; TCRdb holds only in-frame clones, not every one. The profile shows around 100,000 clones, 56% of them singletons. This CDR3 region has 13 residues. V was pared by 6 bases and J by 2 bases, with 10 bases between. Germline CDR1 and CDR2: MGHDK and SYGVNS. Sequencing was performed on CD4+ T cells sorted from blood, taken at week 24, from a patient treated with tofacitinib. This TCR came from a human donor with alopecia areata. V usage is TRBV25-1 and J usage is TRBJ1-1; D is unclear. CDR3 in DNA: TGTGCCAGCAGCTTACTGGAAAACACTGAAGCTTTCTTT. Translation gives CASSLLENTEAFF.